The source of this TCR beta chain is a study of T-cell reconstitution after alpha-beta-depleted transplantation in children. The CDR3 is made up of 15 amino acids. V was pared by 7 bases and J by 5 bases, with 10 bases of the junction left unmatched. The V gene's germline CDR1 is MNHNS and CDR2 SASEGT. Unique molecular identifiers were used to barcode this TCRbeta library. TCRdb processed the PCR reads anew with MiXCR; each CDR3 protein has one entry. The sample contains more than 250,000 distinct CDR3 sequences, about 10% of which appear only once. The input for sequencing was PBMCs from the stem cell graft donor, taken from the stem cell graft. The clonotype originates from a human donor who donated a stem cell graft to a child with SCID. The rearrangement links TRBV6-1 to TRBJ2-4, with 8 bases lining up with TRBD1. The CDR3 here is CASTKGAGGENIQYF. CDR3 nucleotide sequence: TGTGCCAGCACCAAGGGGGCAGGGGGCGAAAACATTCAGTACTTC.